This passage covers 29 T cell receptor beta chains from one sample sequenced in a study of shared T cell receptors in the human thymus. Profiled with immunoSEQ multiplex PCR; TCRdb holds only in-frame clones, not every one. Among approximately 660,000 clones listed, roughly 90% were seen once. The same specimen was also included in a second study, on human thymus T cells.

Sequenced material: thymocytes. Source of these receptors: a boy less than two years old with a congenital heart defect.

V and J are TRBV4-3 and TRBJ2-1; the match to TRBD2 covers 8 bases. The CDR3 sequence is 16 residues long. Germline-derived CDR1 and CDR2 are LGHNA and YSLEER. V lost 4 bases to trimming and J lost 6 bases; unmatched junction nucleotides: 11. The CDR3 spells CASSRPGLRGGNEQFF. Written as DNA, the CDR3 is TGCGCCAGCAGCCGACCCGGACTACGGGGGGGCAATGAGCAGTTCTTC.

The genes are TRBV27 and TRBJ2-5, with 9 positions matching TRBD2. The CDR3 is made up of 21 amino acids. With V trimmed by 5 bases and J by 5 bases, 27 bases remained unmatched. CDR1 and CDR2 from the germline V gene are MNHEY and SMNVEV (reference sequence). The CDR3 sequence: CASSPLSFGRASSSGMETQYF. CDR3 coding DNA: TGTGCCAGCAGTCCCCTTAGTTTCGGACGGGCCTCGTCTAGCGGGATGGAGACCCAGTACTTC.

The chain employs TRBV5-6 and TRBJ2-3; 7 bases agree with TRBD2. Germline V gives CDR1 SGHDT, CDR2 YYEEEE. V shed 4 bases and J 4 bases; nucleotides not matched to a gene: 9. The CDR3 contains 15 residues. CDR3 coding DNA: TGTGCCAGCAGCCACCGGGAGGCCGTGCCAGATACGCAGTATTTT. Translation: CASSHREAVPDTQYF.

CDR3 residues: CASSLARPGELLFHGYTF. CDR3 sequence (DNA): TGTGCCAGCAGCTTAGCCAGGCCTGGGGAGCTGCTGTTCCATGGCTACACCTTC. The chain is built from TRBV7-9 and TRBJ1-2; D gene unclear. V was shortened by 0 bases and J by 6 bases, with 23 bases between the two germline ends. Germline values: CDR1 SEHNR, CDR2 FQNEAQ (reference sequence). This CDR3 region has 18 residues.

The chain is built from TRBV11-3 and TRBJ2-2; 8 bases are shared with TRBD2. This CDR3 spans 14 amino acids. Germline V lookup: CDR1 SGHNT, CDR2 YENEEA. V was clipped by 5 bases and J by 4 bases; unmatched bases: 3. CDR3 sequence (DNA): TGTGCCAGCAGCACAAGCGGGAGCACCGGGGAGCTGTTTTTT. Translated, it gives CASSTSGSTGELFF.

CDR3 nucleotides: TGTGCCAGCAGCTTGGGACTAGCGGGAGGGCCGAACACCGGGGAGCTGTTTTTT. It translates to CASSLGLAGGPNTGELFF. The chain employs TRBV5-4 and TRBJ2-2; 14 bases match TRBD2. The CDR3 is 18 amino acids. The V gene's germline CDR1 is SGHNT and CDR2 YYREEE (reference sequence). Trimming at V came to 0 bases and at J to 0 bases, leaving 1 base not matched to a gene.

This clone was picked up a small number of times. The rearrangement joins TRBV11-2 to TRBJ2-7, with TRBD1 matching 9 bases. This CDR3 has 17 residues. Looked up from germline, CDR1 is SGHAT and CDR2 is FQNNGV. Losses at the gene ends were 4 bases for V and 3 bases for J; bases not matched to a gene: 13. CDR3 bases: TGTGCCAGCAGCTATCGGGGACAGGGCACCTCGAACTACGAGCAGTACTTC. Translated: CASSYRGQGTSNYEQYF.

CDR3 sequence reads: CASSDGDFGNYGYTF. CDR3 DNA sequence: TGTGCCAGCAGTGATGGCGATTTCGGGAACTATGGCTACACCTTC. The chain employs TRBV25-1 and TRBJ1-2; no firm D call. Germline V gene lookup returns CDR1 MGHDK and CDR2 SYGVNS. Trimming took off 3 bases at V and 2 bases at J, with 13 bases between the two ends. CDR3 length: 15 amino acids.

The chain carries TRBV21-1 and TRBJ2-7; the D call of TRBD1 is as the table states it, not checked on the DNA. TRBV21-1 is described as a pseudogene. This CDR3 spans 16 amino acids. CDR3 DNA sequence: TGTGCCAGCAGCAAAGGGGGACATGGGAGAACCTACGAGCAGTACTTC. It yields the protein CASSKGGHGRTYEQYF.

This chain links TRBV10-3 with TRBJ2-1, with 7 bases matching TRBD2. The CDR3 is 14 residues long. V lost 6 bases, J lost 8 bases, and 10 bases stayed unmatched. The germline V gene encodes CDR1 ENHRY and CDR2 SYGVKD. CDR3 region: CAISAVGGSHEQFF. The CDR3, as DNA: TGTGCCATCAGCGCCGTGGGGGGGTCCCATGAGCAGTTCTTC.

The genes are TRBV29-1 and TRBJ2-1, with 8 bases fitting TRBD2. The length of the CDR3 is 14 residues. V lost 4 bases, J lost 8 bases, and 10 bases stayed unmatched. CDR1 is SQVTM and CDR2 is ANQGSEA in the germline V gene. The CDR3 here is CSVARLAQRDEQFF. The CDR3 bases are TGCAGCGTTGCGAGACTAGCGCAAAGGGATGAGCAGTTCTTC.

This chain links TRBV18 with TRBJ2-2, with TRBD2 as a possible D gene (6 bases). Trimming pared 8 bases from V and 2 bases from J, leaving 12 bases between. Germline V CDR1 and CDR2: KGHSH, LQKENI. This CDR3 is built from 14 residues. The CDR3 loop reads CASPNSGNTGELFF. In DNA form, the CDR3 reads TGTGCCAGCCCGAATAGCGGTAACACCGGGGAGCTGTTTTTT.

The CDR3 spells CASSQDWCGNYNEQFF. CDR3 nucleotides: TGTGCCAGCAGCCAAGATTGGTGCGGGAACTACAATGAGCAGTTCTTC. The V and J genes are TRBV14 and TRBJ2-1, with D tentatively TRBD2 (6 bases). The CDR3 extends over 16 amino acids. The germline V and J ends were trimmed by 0 bases and 3 bases, with 12 bases remaining between them. The germline CDR1 and CDR2 sequences are SGHDN and FVKESK.

Comments on this clone: Other DNA sequences in this specimen translate into the identical CDR3. V usage is TRBV28 and J usage is TRBJ2-7; the match to TRBD2 covers 7 bases. This CDR3 spans 12 amino acids. Losses at the gene ends were 4 bases for V and 6 bases for J; bases not matched to a gene: 3. CDR1 is MDHEN and CDR2 is SYDVKM in the germline V gene. The chain's CDR3 is CASSWGGAEQYF. In DNA form, the CDR3 reads TGTGCCAGCAGTTGGGGAGGGGCCGAGCAGTACTTC.

V gene TRBV4-1 combines with J gene TRBJ1-5, with TRBD1 matching 9 bases. Per germline, CDR1 MGHRA and CDR2 YSYEKL. The junction had 9 bases not matched to a gene; V was cut back by 3 bases and J by 6 bases. The CDR3 is 16 amino acids. The DNA for the CDR3 is TGCGCCAGCAGCCAGACTCCGGGACAGGGTATTCAGCCCCAGCATTTT. Translated: CASSQTPGQGIQPQHF.

The chain combines TRBV15 with TRBJ1-4; 8 nucleotides agree with TRBD1. The CDR3 is made up of 13 amino acids. The V segment lost 9 bases and the J segment 5 bases; nucleotides outside the gene matches: 5. Germline V CDR1 and CDR2: LNHNV, YYDKDF (reference sequence). The CDR3 here is CATRQGLNEKLFF. The CDR3 DNA sequence: TGTGCCACTAGACAGGGGCTAAATGAAAAACTGTTTTTT.

This chain uses TRBV7-9 with TRBJ1-3; TRBD1 matches at 7 bases. The germline V gene has CDR1 SEHNR and CDR2 FQNEAQ (reference sequence). The CDR3 extends over 18 amino acids. V trimming: 5 bases; J trimming: 1 base; junction bases outside the gene matches: 14. The CDR3 bases are TGTGCCAGCAGCATAACCGGGACAGCATCACTATCTGGAAACACCATATATTTT. Protein sequence: CASSITGTASLSGNTIYF.

The V and J genes are TRBV4-2 and TRBJ2-3; TRBD2 is a possible D gene (6 bases). Germline values: CDR1 LGHNA, CDR2 YNFKEQ. Between the trimmed V and J ends, which lost 0 bases and 1 base, there was a span of 14 bases. The CDR3 extends over 17 amino acids. The CDR3 sequence is CASSQDWRELRTDTQYF. CDR3 nucleotide sequence: TGTGCCAGCAGCCAAGATTGGAGGGAGTTGCGCACAGATACGCAGTATTTT.

The chain links TRBV5-1 to TRBJ2-1, with 8 bases fitting TRBD2. Per germline, CDR1 SGHRS and CDR2 YFSETQ. CDR3 length equals 19 residues. The junction had 19 bases not matched to a gene; V was cut back by 4 bases and J by 4 bases. CDR3 nucleotides: TGCGCCAGCAGCGGGGACTTAGTAGCGGGACCCTCCCTGTACAATGAGCAGTTCTTC. This encodes CASSGDLVAGPSLYNEQFF.

CDR3 in amino acids: CASTTGRVSGANVLTF. CDR3 nucleotides: TGTGCCAGCACTACCGGGCGGGTCTCTGGGGCCAACGTCCTGACTTTC. This chain joins TRBV5-6 and TRBJ2-6; tentatively, D is TRBD2 (5 bases). This CDR3 has 16 amino acids. Germline CDR1 reads SGHDT; CDR2 reads YYEEEE. Deletions cut 6 bases from V and 0 bases from J, with 13 bases between.

The chain is built from TRBV7-4 and TRBJ2-1; TRBD1 agrees at 9 bases. Germline CDR1 and CDR2: SGHVT and SQSDAQ. The length of the CDR3 is 15 residues. The V gene end was trimmed by 5 bases and the J gene end by 7 bases; junction bases not matched to a gene: 9. Written as DNA, the CDR3 is TGTGCCAGCAGCCCGGGACAGGGAAAAGGGAATGAGCAGTTCTTC. It encodes CASSPGQGKGNEQFF.

V is TRBV7-9 and J is TRBJ2-7, with TRBD2 matching over 8 bases. CDR1 is SEHNR and CDR2 is FQNEAQ in the germline V gene (reference sequence). This CDR3 is 17 amino acids long. Unmatched junction bases numbered 15, after V lost 5 bases and J lost 3 bases. The CDR3 DNA reads as TGTGCCAGCAGCCTGACCGGGAGGGCCTTCTACGGCTACGAGCAGTACTTC. This gives the protein CASSLTGRAFYGYEQYF.

The chain joins TRBV2 to TRBJ2-5; D might be TRBD2 (6 bases). The DNA end lines up better with TRBJ2-7; the J call may be wrong. This CDR3 is 14 amino acids long. From germline, CDR1 is SNHLY and CDR2 FYNNEI. CDR3 sequence reads: CASSARDPPHEQYF. DNA of the CDR3: TGTGCCAGCAGTGCGCGGGACCCTCCCCACGAGCAGTACTTC.

The chain carries TRBV14 and TRBJ2-2, with D possibly matching TRBD1 (6 bases). Germline lookup yields CDR1 SGHDN and CDR2 FVKESK. This CDR3 has 16 residues. Trimming removed 0 bases at V and 4 bases at J, with 12 bases between. The CDR3 nucleotides are TGTGCCAGCAGCCAAGAAAAGGGGGATGGCACCGGGGAGCTGTTTTTT. Protein product: CASSQEKGDGTGELFF.

In regard to this clone: Other DNA sequences from this sample encode an identical CDR3 as well. V gene TRBV27 combines with J gene TRBJ2-7; the D gene is possibly TRBD2 (6 bases). The germline gives CDR1 MNHEY, CDR2 SMNVEV (reference sequence). Deletions cut 3 bases from V and 0 bases from J, with 12 bases between. The CDR3 spans 15 residues. In nucleotides, the CDR3 is TGTGCCAGCAGTTTTGCGGGACGGAGCTCCTACGAGCAGTACTTC. Translating gives CASSFAGRSSYEQYF.

This chain joins TRBV6-4 and TRBJ2-6, with a weak D call TRBD2 (6 bases). Per germline, CDR1 MRHNA and CDR2 SNTAGT. CDR3 size: 19 residues. V was trimmed by 2 bases and J by 0 bases, leaving 17 bases between them. In DNA form, the CDR3 reads TGTGCCAGCAGTGACCTCCCTCGGGACTTATACTCTGGGGCCAACGTCCTGACTTTC. Amino acids: CASSDLPRDLYSGANVLTF.

The chain is built from TRBV14 and TRBJ1-2; D remains ambiguous. Germline loops: CDR1 SGHDN, CDR2 FVKESK. Deletions cut 1 base from V and 2 bases from J, with 17 bases between. This CDR3 is built from 17 residues. The CDR3 loop reads CASSQVTVSSINYGYTF. The CDR3 DNA reads TGTGCCAGCAGCCAAGTAACAGTTTCCTCAATCAACTATGGCTACACCTTC.

The genes are TRBV5-1 and TRBJ1-2; D gene uncertain. CDR1 and CDR2 from the germline V gene are SGHRS and YFSETQ. The CDR3 is 15 residues long. The V end lost 4 bases, the J end lost 10 bases, and 23 bases lay between the germline ends. The CDR3 is CASSPYVWEGALYTF. CDR3 sequence (DNA): TGCGCCAGCAGCCCCTATGTCTGGGAGGGAGCCCTCTACACCTTC.

The genes are TRBV4-3 and TRBJ2-5; 8 nucleotides line up with TRBD2. The trim removed 1 base at V and 4 bases at J, leaving 11 bases unmatched. This CDR3 contains 17 residues. Germline CDR1 and CDR2: LGHNA and YSLEER. The CDR3 DNA is TGCGCCAGCAGCCAAGCGGGGGCGGGAGGAATAAGAGAGACCCAGTACTTC. Translating gives CASSQAGAGGIRETQYF.